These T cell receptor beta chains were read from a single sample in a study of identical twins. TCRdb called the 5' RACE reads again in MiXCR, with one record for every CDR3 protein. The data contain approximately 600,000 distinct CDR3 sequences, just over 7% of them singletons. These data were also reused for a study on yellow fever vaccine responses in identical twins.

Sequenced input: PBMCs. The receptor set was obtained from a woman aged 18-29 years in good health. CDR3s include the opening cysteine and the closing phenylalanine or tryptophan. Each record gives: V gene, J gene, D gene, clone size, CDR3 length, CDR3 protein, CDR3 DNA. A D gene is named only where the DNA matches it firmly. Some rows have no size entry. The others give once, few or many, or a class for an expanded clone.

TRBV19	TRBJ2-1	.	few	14	CASKTGTINNEQFF	TGTGCCAGCAAGACCGGGACCATAAACAATGAGCAGTTCTTC
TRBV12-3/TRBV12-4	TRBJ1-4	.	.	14	CASSRENGVGKLFF	TGTGCCAGCAGCCGTGAGAACGGGGTAGGAAAACTGTTTTTT
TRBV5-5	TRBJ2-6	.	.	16	CASRSGLQAGANVLTF	TGTGCCAGCAGATCTGGGCTTCAGGCTGGGGCCAACGTCCTGACTTTC
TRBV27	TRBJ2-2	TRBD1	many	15	CASALGQGNTGELFF	TGTGCCAGCGCACTGGGACAGGGGAACACCGGGGAGCTGTTTTTT
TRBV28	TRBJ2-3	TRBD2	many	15	CASSLAGGRTDTQYF	TGTGCCAGCAGCCTAGCGGGGGGTCGCACAGATACGCAGTATTTT
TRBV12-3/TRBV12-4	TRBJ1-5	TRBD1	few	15	CASSARTGSHQPQHF	TGTGCCAGCAGTGCCCGGACAGGGTCCCATCAGCCCCAGCATTTT
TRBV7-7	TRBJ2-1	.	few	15	CASSPLAFSYNEQFF	TGTGCCAGCAGCCCGCTAGCCTTCTCCTACAATGAGCAGTTCTTC
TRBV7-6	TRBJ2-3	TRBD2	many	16	CASSLYSGRAKDTQYF	TGTGCCAGCAGCTTATATAGCGGGAGGGCCAAGGATACGCAGTATTTT
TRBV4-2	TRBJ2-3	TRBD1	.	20	CASSQDPHRGRGGSTDTQYF	TGTGCCAGCAGCCAAGATCCCCACAGGGGGCGAGGCGGGAGCACAGATACGCAGTATTTT
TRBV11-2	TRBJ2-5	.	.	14	CASRFGHRQETQYF	TGTGCCAGCAGGTTCGGGCACAGACAAGAGACCCAGTACTTC
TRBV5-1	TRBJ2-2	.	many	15	CASSLTRGSTGELFF	TGCGCCAGCAGCTTGACCAGGGGCAGCACCGGGGAGCTGTTTTTT
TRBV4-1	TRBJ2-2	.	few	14	CASSHVGWSGELFF	TGCGCCAGCAGCCACGTCGGGTGGTCCGGGGAGCTGTTTTTT
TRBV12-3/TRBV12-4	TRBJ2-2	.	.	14	CASSEDTYTGELFF	TGTGCCAGCAGTGAGGACACTTACACCGGGGAGCTGTTTTTT
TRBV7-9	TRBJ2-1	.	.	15	CASSKSLISYNEQFF	TGTGCCAGCAGCAAGTCCTTAATCTCCTACAATGAGCAGTTCTTC
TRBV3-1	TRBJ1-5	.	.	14	CASSQEPLNQPQHF	TGTGCCAGCAGCCAAGAACCGCTCAATCAGCCCCAGCATTTT
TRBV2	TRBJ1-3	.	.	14	CASSEASSGNTIYF	TGTGCCAGCAGTGAAGCAAGCTCTGGAAACACCATATATTTT
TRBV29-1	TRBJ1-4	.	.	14	CSVEARDKGEKLFF	TGCAGCGTTGAAGCCCGGGACAAAGGGGAAAAACTGTTTTTT
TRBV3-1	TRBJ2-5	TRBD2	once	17	CASSQLQTSGSWETQYF	TGTGCCAGCAGCCAGCTGCAGACTAGCGGGAGTTGGGAGACCCAGTACTTC
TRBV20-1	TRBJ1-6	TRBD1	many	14	CSPKGGTEYSPLHF	TGCAGCCCTAAGGGAGGGACAGAATATTCACCCCTCCACTTT
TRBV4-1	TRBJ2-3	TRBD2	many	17	CASSQQSGTSSADTQYF	TGCGCCAGCAGCCAGCAATCCGGGACTAGCAGTGCAGATACGCAGTATTTT
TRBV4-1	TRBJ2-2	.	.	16	CASSQTTGTNTGELFF	TGCGCCAGCAGCCAAACGACGGGGACGAACACCGGGGAGCTGTTTTTT
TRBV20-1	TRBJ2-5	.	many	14	CSARDGGAQETQYF	TGCAGTGCTAGAGATGGCGGGGCCCAAGAGACCCAGTACTTC
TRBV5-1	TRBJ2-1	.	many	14	CASSERFKGNEQFF	TGCGCCAGCAGTGAACGGTTTAAGGGCAATGAGCAGTTCTTC
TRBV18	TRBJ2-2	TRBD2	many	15	CASSPSGTNTGELFF	TGTGCCAGCTCACCGAGCGGGACGAACACCGGGGAGCTGTTTTTT
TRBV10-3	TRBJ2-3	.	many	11	CAIRTTDTQYF	TGTGCCATCAGAACCACAGATACGCAGTATTTT
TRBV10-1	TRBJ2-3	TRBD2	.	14	CATAGGGAGDTQYF	TGCGCCACGGCCGGCGGGGGGGCCGGAGATACGCAGTATTTT
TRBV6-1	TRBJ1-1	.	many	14	CASSGVRELAEAFF	TGTGCCAGCAGTGGGGTCAGGGAACTCGCTGAAGCTTTCTTT
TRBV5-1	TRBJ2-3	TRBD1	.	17	CASSPMNRGRSTDTQYF	TGCGCCAGCAGCCCAATGAACAGGGGACGCAGCACAGATACGCAGTATTTT
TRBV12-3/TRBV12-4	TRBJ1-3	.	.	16	CASSSVPPGGGNTIYF	TGTGCCAGCAGTTCCGTCCCTCCGGGCGGGGGAAACACCATATATTTT
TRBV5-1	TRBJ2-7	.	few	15	CASSWRGESSYEQYF	TGCGCCAGCAGCTGGAGGGGTGAAAGCTCCTACGAGCAGTACTTC
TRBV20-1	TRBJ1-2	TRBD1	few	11	CSAPGTGIYTF	TGCAGTGCTCCCGGGACAGGGATATACACCTTC
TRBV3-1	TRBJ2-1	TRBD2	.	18	CASSPLYGESGSRNEQFF	TGTGCCAGCAGCCCCTTGTACGGAGAGAGCGGGAGTAGGAATGAGCAGTTCTTC
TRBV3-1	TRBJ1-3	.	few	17	CASSQDAFSGTGNTIYF	TGTGCCAGCAGCCAAGACGCCTTCTCAGGGACTGGAAACACCATATATTTT
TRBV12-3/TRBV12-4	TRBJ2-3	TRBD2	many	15	CASSEWGGITDTQYF	TGTGCCAGCAGTGAGTGGGGGGGTATAACAGATACGCAGTATTTT
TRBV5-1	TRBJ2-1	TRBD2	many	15	CASSSTSGRYNEQFF	TGCGCCAGCAGCTCGACTAGCGGGAGGTACAATGAGCAGTTCTTC
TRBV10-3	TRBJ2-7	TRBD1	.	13	CAISGQGGWKQYF	TGTGCCATCAGCGGACAGGGAGGTTGGAAGCAGTACTTC
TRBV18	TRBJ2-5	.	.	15	CASSRGATNQETQYF	TGTGCCAGCTCCCGCGGGGCGACAAATCAAGAGACCCAGTACTTC
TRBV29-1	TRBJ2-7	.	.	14	CSVEPSPPPYEQYF	TGCAGCGTTGAACCCAGTCCACCCCCCTACGAGCAGTACTTC
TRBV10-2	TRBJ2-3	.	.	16	CASTGGWTGSGDTQYF	TGCGCCAGCACCGGGGGGTGGACAGGGTCCGGAGATACGCAGTATTTT
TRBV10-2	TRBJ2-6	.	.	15	CATKTGNSGANVLTF	TGCGCCACCAAGACAGGAAACTCTGGGGCCAACGTCCTGACTTTC
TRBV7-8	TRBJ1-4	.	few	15	CASSLTRVANEKLFF	TGTGCCAGCAGCTTAACACGGGTCGCTAATGAAAAACTGTTTTTT
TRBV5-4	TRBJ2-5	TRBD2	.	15	CASSSELAGDETQYF	TGTGCCAGCAGCTCGGAACTAGCGGGTGACGAGACCCAGTACTTC
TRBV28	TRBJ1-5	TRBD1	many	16	CASSHSGQGDYQPQHF	TGTGCCAGCAGTCATAGCGGACAGGGGGATTATCAGCCCCAGCATTTT
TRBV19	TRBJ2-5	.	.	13	CASRKSGEETQYF	TGTGCCAGTAGAAAAAGCGGTGAAGAGACCCAGTACTTC
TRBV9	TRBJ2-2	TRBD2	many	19	CASSVEGLAGGRYTGELFF	TGTGCCAGCAGCGTAGAGGGACTAGCGGGAGGCAGGTACACCGGGGAGCTGTTTTTT
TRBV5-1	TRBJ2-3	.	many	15	CASSLGQQVTDTQYF	TGCGCCAGCAGCTTGGGACAGCAAGTCACAGATACGCAGTATTTT
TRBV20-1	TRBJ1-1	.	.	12	CSASLVGTEAFF	TGCAGTGCTAGTTTGGTTGGCACTGAAGCTTTCTTT
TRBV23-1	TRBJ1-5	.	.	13	CARPCGGRGSQHF	TGCGCCAGGCCCTGTGGGGGCCGAGGTTCCCAGCATTTT
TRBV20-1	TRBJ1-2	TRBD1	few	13	CSAREGTAYGYTF	TGCAGTGCCCGGGAGGGGACAGCCTATGGCTACACCTTC
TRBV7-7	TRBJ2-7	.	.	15	CASSLAAGSTYEQYF	TGTGCCAGCAGCTTAGCAGCAGGGAGCACCTACGAGCAGTACTTC
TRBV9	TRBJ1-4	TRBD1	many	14	CASSGGQGPEKLFF	TGTGCCAGCAGCGGGGGACAGGGGCCTGAAAAACTGTTTTTT